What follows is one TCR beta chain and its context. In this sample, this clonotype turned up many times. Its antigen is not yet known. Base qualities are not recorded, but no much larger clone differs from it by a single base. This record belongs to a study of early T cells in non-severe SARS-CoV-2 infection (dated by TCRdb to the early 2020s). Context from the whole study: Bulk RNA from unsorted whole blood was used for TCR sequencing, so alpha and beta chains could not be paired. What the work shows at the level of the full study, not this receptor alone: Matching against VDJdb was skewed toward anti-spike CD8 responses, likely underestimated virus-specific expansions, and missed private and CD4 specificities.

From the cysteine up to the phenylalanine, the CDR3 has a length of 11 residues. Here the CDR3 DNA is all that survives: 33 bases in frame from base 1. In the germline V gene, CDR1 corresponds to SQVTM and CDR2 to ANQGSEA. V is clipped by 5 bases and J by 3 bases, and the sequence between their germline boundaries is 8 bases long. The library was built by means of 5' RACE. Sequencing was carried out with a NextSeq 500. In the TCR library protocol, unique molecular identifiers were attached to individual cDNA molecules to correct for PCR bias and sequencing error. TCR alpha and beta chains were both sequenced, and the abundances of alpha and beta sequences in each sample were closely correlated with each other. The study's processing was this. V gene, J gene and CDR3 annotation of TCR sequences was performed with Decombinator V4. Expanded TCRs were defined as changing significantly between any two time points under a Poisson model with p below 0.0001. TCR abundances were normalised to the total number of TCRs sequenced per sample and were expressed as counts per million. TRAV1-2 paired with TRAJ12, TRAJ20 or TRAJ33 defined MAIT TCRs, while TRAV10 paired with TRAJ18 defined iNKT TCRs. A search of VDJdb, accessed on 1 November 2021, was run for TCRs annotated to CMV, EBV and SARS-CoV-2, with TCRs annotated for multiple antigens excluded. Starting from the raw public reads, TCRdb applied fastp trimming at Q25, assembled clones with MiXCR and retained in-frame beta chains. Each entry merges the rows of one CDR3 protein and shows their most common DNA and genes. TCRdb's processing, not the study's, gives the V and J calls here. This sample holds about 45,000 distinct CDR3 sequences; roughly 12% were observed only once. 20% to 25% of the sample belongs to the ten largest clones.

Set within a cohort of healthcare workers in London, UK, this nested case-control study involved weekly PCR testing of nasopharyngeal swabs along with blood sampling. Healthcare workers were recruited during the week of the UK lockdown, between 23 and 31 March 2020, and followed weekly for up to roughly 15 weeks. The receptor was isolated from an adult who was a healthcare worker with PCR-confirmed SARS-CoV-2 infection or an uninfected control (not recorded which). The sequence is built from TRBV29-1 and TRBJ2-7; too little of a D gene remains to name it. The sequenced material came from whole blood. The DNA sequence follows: TGCAGCGTTTCAAGCTACTACGAGCAGTACTTC. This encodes CSVSSYYEQYF.